Shown below are 22 T cell receptor beta chains from a single sample sequenced in a study of blood T cell repertoires in COVID-19. TCRdb's copy holds only in-frame clones and misses some; the assay was immunoSEQ multiplex PCR. The sample has approximately 61,000 clones, roughly 84% seen once. The sequencing sample was made of peripheral blood. The receptors derive from a man aged 45-60 years with COVID-19, enrolled during active disease.

V gene TRBV6-6 combines with J gene TRBJ2-7, with a tentative D call TRBD1 (6 bases). V was pared by 6 bases and J by 4 bases, with 10 bases between. This CDR3 has 12 residues. Germline V gene sequence: CDR1 MNHNY, CDR2 SVGAGI (reference sequence). As DNA, the CDR3 is TGTGCCAGCAGCCGGACAGAATACGAGCAGTACTTC. Amino acid sequence: CASSRTEYEQYF.

A few counts support this clone. J is TRBJ2-1 and V is TRBV30; 7 nucleotides match TRBD2. The germline V gene has CDR1 GTSNPN and CDR2 SVGIG (reference sequence). The CDR3 has 15 amino acids. With V trimmed by 5 bases and J by 3 bases, 10 bases remained unmatched. CDR3 sequence: CAWGGGRENYNEQFF. The CDR3 DNA follows: TGTGCCTGGGGCGGTGGGCGGGAGAACTACAATGAGCAGTTCTTC.

CDR3 sequence reads: CASRRTSDSYEQYF. The CDR3 DNA follows: TGCGCCAGCCGTCGGACTAGCGACTCCTACGAGCAGTACTTC. The chain couples TRBV5-1 to TRBJ2-7, with 9 bases that match TRBD2. The ends lost 7 bases at V and 0 bases at J; junction bases unmatched: 5. Germline lookup yields CDR1 SGHRS and CDR2 YFSETQ. The CDR3 loop spans 14 amino acids.

The chain employs TRBV6-4 and TRBJ2-2, with D perhaps TRBD1 (5 bases). Trimming cost V 5 bases and J 1 base, with 5 bases left between them. The CDR3 spans 13 residues. Germline V gene data show CDR1 as MRHNA and CDR2 as SNTAGT. For the CDR3, the DNA is TGTGCCAGCAGTCAGGGGAACACCGGGGAGCTGTTTTTT. Its protein is CASSQGNTGELFF.

The J gene is TRBJ2-5, the V gene TRBV28, with 12 positions matching TRBD2. The length of the CDR3 is 13 residues. The junction had 3 bases not matched to a gene; V was cut back by 10 bases and J by 3 bases. Germline V gene data show CDR1 as MDHEN and CDR2 as SYDVKM. CDR3 protein: CAILAGGKETQYF. In nucleotides, the CDR3 is TGTGCCATCCTAGCGGGAGGGAAAGAGACCCAGTACTTC.

The V and J genes are TRBV18 and TRBJ1-5; D ambiguous. This CDR3 region has 14 residues. Looked up from germline, CDR1 is KGHSH and CDR2 is LQKENI. The ends were cut back, 1 base at V and 3 bases at J, with 7 bases in the middle. DNA for the CDR3: TGTGCCAGCTCACCACAGAGGGTCAATCAGCCCCAGCATTTT. Encoded protein: CASSPQRVNQPQHF. Using reference TRBV18 and TRBJ1-5 for the parts outside the CDR3, the full variable domain is NAGVMQNPRHLVRRRGQEARLRCSPMKGHSHVYWYRQLPEEGLKFMVYLQKENIIDESGMPKERFSAEFPKEGPSILRIQQVVRGDSAAYFCASSPQRVNQPQHFGDGTRLSIL.

The rearrangement joins TRBV9 to TRBJ2-7; 9 nucleotides match TRBD2. The germline gives CDR1 SGDLS, CDR2 YYNGEE. V lost 6 bases, J lost 5 bases, and 6 bases stayed unmatched. CDR3 length: 13 residues. In DNA form, the CDR3 reads TGTGCCAGCAATAGCGGGAGTTCGAACGAGCAGTACTTC. It specifies CASNSGSSNEQYF.

The V gene is TRBV7-9, the J gene TRBJ2-5; tentatively, D is TRBD1 (6 bases). Germline loops: CDR1 SEHNR, CDR2 FQNEAQ (reference sequence). Trimming took off 5 bases at V and 4 bases at J, with 11 bases between the two ends. This CDR3 contains 13 residues. The CDR3 sequence: CASSPRGIETQYF. The CDR3 nucleotides are TGTGCCAGCAGCCCCAGGGGAATAGAGACCCAGTACTTC.

In its sample, this clone was seen a few times. The gene calls are TRBV4-1 and TRBJ2-5, with D possibly TRBD2 on 6 matching bases. V was pared by 4 bases and J by 7 bases, with 19 bases between. The germline V gene encodes CDR1 MGHRA and CDR2 YSYEKL. The CDR3 covers 15 residues. In DNA form, the CDR3 reads TGCGCCAGCAGCCCCTTTGGGACGGAGGGTGGGACCCAGTACTTC. Its protein is CASSPFGTEGGTQYF.

This clone was seen more than once but under ten times. V is TRBV28 and J is TRBJ1-1; D gene ambiguous. The CDR3 covers 11 residues. The germline CDR1 and CDR2 sequences are MDHEN and SYDVKM. V was trimmed by 5 bases and J by 3 bases, leaving 4 bases between them. CDR3: CASSTHTEAFF. The CDR3 nucleotides are TGTGCCAGCAGTACACACACTGAAGCTTTCTTT.

V is TRBV18 and J is TRBJ1-4; no definite D call. V was cut by 0 bases and J by 3 bases, with 8 bases left in between. The length of the CDR3 is 15 residues. Germline CDR1 reads KGHSH; CDR2 reads LQKENI. CDR3 amino acids: CASSPPRSPNEKLFF. For the CDR3, the DNA is TGTGCCAGCTCACCACCACGGAGTCCTAATGAAAAACTGTTTTTT.

Only one count was recorded for this clone. The V and J genes are TRBV6-5 and TRBJ1-6; possibly TRBD1 for D (5 bases). The CDR3 has 15 amino acids. CDR1 and CDR2 (germline): MNHEY, SVGAGI. V gave up 6 bases and J gave up 8 bases, with 17 bases separating them. For the CDR3, the DNA is TGTGCCAGCAGACCGGGACCGGAGGGGTATTCACCCCTCCACTTT. This codes for CASRPGPEGYSPLHF.

The V call is TRBV18, the J call TRBJ2-2; 14 bases align to TRBD2. CDR3 length equals 17 residues. Germline V gives CDR1 KGHSH, CDR2 LQKENI. Trimming cost V 3 bases and J 7 bases; bases outside gene matches: 7. CDR3: CASSPGLAGGPVGELFF. The CDR3 bases are TGTGCCAGCTCACCCGGACTAGCGGGAGGACCTGTCGGGGAGCTGTTTTTT.

The gene calls are TRBV2 and TRBJ1-5; 8 bases fit TRBD1. Germline loops: CDR1 SNHLY, CDR2 FYNNEI. V shed 8 bases, J shed 0 bases, and the junction held 9 bases outside the gene matches. CDR3 length: 16 amino acids. The chain's CDR3 is CASGSGGRNSNQPQHF. In DNA form, the CDR3 reads TGTGCCAGCGGTTCAGGGGGCAGGAATAGCAATCAGCCCCAGCATTTT.

V gene TRBV5-1 combines with J gene TRBJ2-5; D possibly corresponds to TRBD2 (6 bases). The V end lost 5 bases, the J end lost 4 bases, and 12 bases lay between the germline ends. The CDR3 extends over 13 amino acids. Germline CDR1 and CDR2: SGHRS and YFSETQ. The CDR3 sequence is CASRSGRGETQYF. DNA for the CDR3: TGCGCCAGCAGATCCGGGAGAGGAGAGACCCAGTACTTC.

The chain joins TRBV5-1 to TRBJ1-5, with 7 bases identical to TRBD1. This CDR3 spans 13 amino acids. V shed 1 base, J shed 10 bases, and the junction held 5 bases outside the gene matches. Germline V gene sequence: CDR1 SGHRS, CDR2 YFSETQ. In nucleotides, the CDR3 is TGCGCCAGCAGCTTGTTAGGGGGCGAACCCCAGCATTTT. It is translated as CASSLLGGEPQHF.

J is TRBJ2-5 and V is TRBV6-5; no firm D call. Trimming pared 4 bases from V and 1 base from J, leaving 10 bases between. The CDR3 is made up of 14 amino acids. The germline V gene encodes CDR1 MNHEY and CDR2 SVGAGI. The chain's CDR3 is CASSFLGPQETQYF. CDR3 DNA sequence: TGTGCCAGCAGTTTCCTAGGCCCCCAAGAGACCCAGTACTTC.

CDR3 sequence: CASSTSRQGAFSGYEQYF. The CDR3 bases are TGCGCCAGCAGCACCTCCCGACAGGGGGCTTTCTCGGGGTACGAGCAGTACTTC. This chain uses TRBV5-1 with TRBJ2-7, with 10 bases fitting TRBD1. This CDR3 region has 18 residues. With 4 bases clipped from V and 4 bases from J, the junction kept 17 bases outside the gene matches. The germline V gene encodes CDR1 SGHRS and CDR2 YFSETQ.

This rearrangement joins TRBV6-6 to TRBJ2-1; perhaps TRBD2 as D (6 bases). Germline CDR1 is MNHNY and CDR2 is SVGAGI (reference sequence). This CDR3 spans 13 amino acids. V dropped 4 bases and J dropped 5 bases, with 9 bases sitting between them. This CDR3 is CASSSGTHNEQFF. The CDR3 DNA reads as TGTGCCAGCAGTTCCGGGACTCACAATGAGCAGTTCTTC.

The chain carries TRBV24-1 and TRBJ1-3; D gene ambiguous. The length of the CDR3 is 14 residues. Trimming took 5 bases from V and 0 from J, leaving 7 bases between them. CDR1 is KGHDR and CDR2 is SFDVKD in the germline V gene. CDR3 nucleotide sequence: TGTGCCACCAGTGTTCTGGCCTCTGGAAACACCATATATTTT. Translation gives CATSVLASGNTIYF.

The chain has TRBV2 and TRBJ1-3; possibly TRBD1 for D (5 bases). Germline V gene sequence: CDR1 SNHLY, CDR2 FYNNEI. The CDR3 length is 14 residues. Trimming took off 4 bases at V and 3 bases at J, with 10 bases between the two ends. DNA of the CDR3: TGTGCCAGCAGTGTTTCCACAGGTGGAAACACCATATATTTT. The encoded protein is CASSVSTGGNTIYF.

This chain links TRBV24-1 with TRBJ1-5; D remains unclear. The CDR3 is 11 residues long. Between the trimmed V and J ends, which lost 10 bases and 7 bases, there was a span of 10 bases. CDR1 and CDR2 (germline): KGHDR, SFDVKD. Here the CDR3 reads CATPGIQPQHF. The CDR3 nucleotides read TGTGCCACGCCGGGGATCCAGCCCCAGCATTTT.